This note documents a single T cell receptor beta chain sequence. Its antigen is currently unknown. Primers for the PCR totalled 60 Vbeta and 13 Jbeta. In the original processing: Later work found 65 million to 85 million unique TCR beta chains, with 9.5 million to 12 million shared. Produced via immunoSEQ multiplex PCR; TCRdb's table is partial and in-frame only. That table furnishes V, J and clone size, whereas the DNA furnished D and trimming. The table has approximately 120,000 clones, 75% to 80% seen once; the top ten hold roughly 12%. This specimen belongs to a study of cytomegalovirus exposure and HLA in healthy donors. Study details: Genetic ancestry analysis placed under 90% of the roughly 400 donors that were genotyped in the Caucasian-associated cluster. Notes on the study in general: Rare sequences made up most TCRs, while some public TCRs were found in many donors. Three chains linked to CMV were shown in vitro to be specific for CMV antigens.

Trimming took off 2 bases at V and 5 bases at J, with 19 bases between the two ends. The germline V gene encodes CDR1 SEHNR and CDR2 FQNEAQ (reference sequence). The length of the CDR3 is 16 residues. V gene TRBV7-9 combines with J gene TRBJ2-7, with D perhaps TRBD1 (6 bases). The receptor comes from a middle-aged woman in good health and CMV-seropositive. Sequenced: PBMCs. CDR3 nucleotide sequence: TGTGCCAGCAGCTTATGGGGTCAGGGGAGAGAGCACGAGCAGTACTTC. Amino acid sequence: CASSLWGQGREHEQYF. Together with reference TRBV7-9 and TRBJ2-7, the CDR3 gives the full variable domain: DTGVSQNPRHKITKRGQNVTFRCDPISEHNRLYWYRQTLGQGPEFLTYFQNEAQLEKSRLLSDRFSAERPKGSFSTLEIQRTEQGDSAMYLCASSLWGQGREHEQYFGPGTRLTVT.